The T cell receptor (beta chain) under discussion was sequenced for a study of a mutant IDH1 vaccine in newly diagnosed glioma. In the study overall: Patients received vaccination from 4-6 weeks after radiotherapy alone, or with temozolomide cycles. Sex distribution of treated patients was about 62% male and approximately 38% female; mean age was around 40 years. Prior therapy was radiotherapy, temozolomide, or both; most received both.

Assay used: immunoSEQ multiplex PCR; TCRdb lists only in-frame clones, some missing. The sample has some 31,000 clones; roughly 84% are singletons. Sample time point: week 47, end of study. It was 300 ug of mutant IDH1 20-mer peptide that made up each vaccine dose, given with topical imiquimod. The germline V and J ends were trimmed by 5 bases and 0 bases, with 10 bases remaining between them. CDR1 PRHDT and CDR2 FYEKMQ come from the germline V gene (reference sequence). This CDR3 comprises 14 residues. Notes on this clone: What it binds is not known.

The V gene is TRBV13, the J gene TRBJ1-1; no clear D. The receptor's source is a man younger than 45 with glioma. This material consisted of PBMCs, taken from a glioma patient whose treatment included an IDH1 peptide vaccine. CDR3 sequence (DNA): TGTGCCAGCAGCCCTCTCCGAGTGAACACTGAAGCTTTCTTT. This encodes CASSPLRVNTEAFF.